A single sample gave rise to the 8 T cell receptor beta chains below, sequenced in a study of identical twins. TCRdb re-derived calls from the 5' RACE reads in MiXCR, one entry per CDR3 protein. Of 200,000 to 300,000 distinct CDR3 sequences in the sample, roughly a tenth were seen once. The sequenced sample consisted of memory T cells sorted from blood. The receptors shown here come from a man aged 50 to 59 in good health.

This clonotype was observed at least ten times. V gene TRBV12-3 or TRBV12-4 combines with J gene TRBJ2-1; D not resolved. Trimming took off 5 bases at V and 1 base at J, with 18 bases between the two ends. The CDR3 loop spans 17 amino acids. The DNA of the CDR3 is TGTGCCAGCAGTCGCGGCGCCATGGGCAGATCCTACAATGAGCAGTTCTTC. This gives the protein CASSRGAMGRSYNEQFF.

The chain employs TRBV5-1 and TRBJ1-2; D not resolved. The CDR3 is 12 residues long. Germline loops: CDR1 SGHRS, CDR2 YFSETQ. V dropped 1 base and J dropped 7 bases, with 8 bases sitting between them. The CDR3 reads CASSLPAGGYTF. In nucleotides, the CDR3 is TGCGCCAGCAGCTTGCCAGCCGGTGGCTACACCTTC.

The sample holds a few counts of this clonotype. The chain links TRBV25-1 to TRBJ2-1; TRBD1 matches at 10 bases. Trimming at V came to 3 bases and at J to 8 bases, leaving 10 bases not matched to a gene. The CDR3 is 16 amino acids. Per germline, CDR1 MGHDK and CDR2 SYGVNS. This CDR3 is CASSDVIGTGVDEQFF. CDR3 nucleotides: TGTGCCAGCAGTGACGTTATCGGGACAGGGGTCGATGAGCAGTTCTTC.

This clonotype was counted a few times. The rearrangement uses TRBV5-1 and TRBJ2-7, with D perhaps TRBD1 or TRBD2 (5 bases each). This CDR3 is built from 13 residues. Trimming removed 4 bases at V and 2 bases at J, with 10 bases between. Per germline, CDR1 SGHRS and CDR2 YFSETQ. Here the CDR3 DNA reads TGCGCCAGCAGCACGGGACCTACCTACGAGCAGTACTTC. This gives the protein CASSTGPTYEQYF.

The chain uses TRBV7-9 and TRBJ2-5; 12 bases line up with TRBD2. CDR1 and CDR2 (germline): SEHNR, FQNEAQ (reference sequence). The CDR3 extends over 16 amino acids. V was pared by 5 bases and J by 5 bases, with 9 bases of the junction left unmatched. The CDR3 DNA is TGTGCCAGCAGCCCCCCAGGACTAGCGGGGATGGAGACCCAGTACTTC. Protein: CASSPPGLAGMETQYF.

The chain employs TRBV20-1 and TRBJ1-1; D not resolved. The length of the CDR3 is 14 residues. V was shortened by 3 bases and J by 4 bases, with 15 bases between the two germline ends. Looked up from germline, CDR1 is DFQATT and CDR2 is SNEGSKA (reference sequence). The CDR3 here is CSARGNRAGTEAFF. CDR3 DNA: TGCAGTGCTAGGGGGAATAGGGCCGGCACTGAAGCTTTCTTT.

The chain joins TRBV11-2 to TRBJ2-1; 11 bases are a match to TRBD1. CDR1 and CDR2 from the germline V gene are SGHAT and FQNNGV. The V segment lost 2 bases and the J segment 3 bases; nucleotides outside the gene matches: 3. This CDR3 has 16 residues. The CDR3 spells CASSLWGQGVYNEQFF. CDR3 nucleotide sequence: TGTGCCAGCAGCTTATGGGGACAGGGGGTCTACAATGAGCAGTTCTTC.

In its sample, this clonotype was seen a few times. V is TRBV14 and J is TRBJ1-4, with D unresolved. The V end was cut by 1 base, the J end by 3 bases, with 3 bases between. Germline CDR1 is SGHDN and CDR2 is FVKESK. The CDR3 spans 13 residues. CDR3 in DNA: TGTGCCAGCAGCCAAGTTGCTAATGAAAAACTGTTTTTT. This codes for CASSQVANEKLFF.